The 9 T cell receptor beta chains given below trace back to one sample, sequenced in a study of cytomegalovirus exposure and HLA in healthy donors. PCR used 60 Vbeta primers and 13 Jbeta primers. Only in-frame clones appear in the TCRdb table, and some are missing; sequencing was by immunoSEQ multiplex PCR. Of about 190,000 clones listed, about 81% were seen once; the top ten hold around 2%. The sequencing input was PBMCs. All receptors derive from a man aged 18 to 30 in good health and CMV-seronegative.

This chain joins TRBV13 and TRBJ2-7, with a weak D call TRBD1 (6 bases). V was clipped by 4 bases and J by 3 bases, with 7 bases between them. This CDR3 has 12 amino acids. Germline values: CDR1 PRHDT, CDR2 FYEKMQ (reference sequence). For the CDR3, the DNA is TGTGCCAGCAGCTACAGGGACTACGAGCAGTACTTC. The encoded protein is CASSYRDYEQYF. Using reference TRBV13 and TRBJ2-7 for the parts outside the CDR3, the full variable domain is AAGVIQSPRHLIKEKRETATLKCYPIPRHDTVYWYQQGPGQDPQFLISFYEKMQSDKGSIPDRFSAQQFSDYHSELNMSSLELGDSALYFCASSYRDYEQYFGPGTRLTVT.

This clone was recorded a few times. V is TRBV5-1 and J is TRBJ2-1, with TRBD2 matching 10 bases. Germline values: CDR1 SGHRS, CDR2 YFSETQ. The CDR3 sequence is 15 residues long. Trimming cost V 4 bases and J 2 bases; bases outside gene matches: 3. This CDR3 is CASSQGLAAYNEQFF. The DNA of the CDR3 is TGCGCCAGCAGCCAAGGACTAGCGGCCTACAATGAGCAGTTCTTC.

The chain combines TRBV28 with TRBJ2-1; 10 positions match TRBD2. This CDR3 has 18 amino acids. V shed 4 bases, J shed 4 bases, and the junction held 13 bases outside the gene matches. Germline V gene data show CDR1 as MDHEN and CDR2 as SYDVKM. The CDR3 DNA is TGTGCCAGCAGTTCTACTGTTTGGCTAGCGGGAGTTTACAATGAGCAGTTCTTC. It is translated as CASSSTVWLAGVYNEQFF.

The chain links TRBV7-3 to TRBJ2-2, with 7 bases that match TRBD2. Losses at the gene ends were 0 bases for V and 8 bases for J; bases not matched to a gene: 9. The CDR3 consists of 16 residues. Looked up from germline, CDR1 is SGHTA and CDR2 is FQGTGA. The CDR3 DNA follows: TGTGCCAGCAGCTTAACGACTGGGGGGGGGTTAGGGGAGCTGTTTTTT. This translates into CASSLTTGGGLGELFF. Drawing the rest from reference TRBV7-3 and TRBJ2-2, the complete variable domain is GAGVSQTPSNKVTEKGKYVELRCDPISGHTALYWYRQSLGQGPEFLIYFQGTGAADDSGLPNDRFFAVRPEGSVSTLKIQRTERGDSAVYLCASSLTTGGGLGELFFGEGSRLTVL.

The CDR3: CASSSGLSSGNTIYF. The DNA for the CDR3 is TGTGCCAGCAGCTCGGGACTAAGCTCTGGAAACACCATATATTTT. J is TRBJ1-3 and V is TRBV5-8; a possible D gene is TRBD1 (5 bases). Between the trimmed V and J ends, which lost 3 bases and 0 bases, there was a span of 10 bases. The CDR3 sequence is 15 residues long. The V gene's germline CDR1 is SGHTS and CDR2 YDEGEE.

The gene calls are TRBV5-4 and TRBJ2-7; TRBD2 is a possible D gene (6 bases). V was shortened by 0 bases and J by 4 bases, with 14 bases between the two germline ends. This CDR3 has 15 residues. In germline, CDR1 is SGHNT, CDR2 YYREEE (reference sequence). The CDR3 region is CASSLDGGAGYEQYF. DNA for the CDR3: TGTGCCAGCAGCTTGGACGGAGGCGCGGGGTACGAGCAGTACTTC.

The chain is built from TRBV19 and TRBJ2-3, with unresolved D. The length of the CDR3 is 13 residues. Germline assignment: CDR1 LNHDA and CDR2 SQIVND (reference sequence). The germline V and J ends were trimmed by 4 bases and 2 bases, with 7 bases remaining between them. CDR3 sequence (DNA): TGTGCCAGTAGTAATGAGCCCACAGATACGCAGTATTTT. Encoded protein: CASSNEPTDTQYF.

This chain links TRBV7-3 with TRBJ2-7; TRBD2 agrees at 14 bases. Per the germline V gene, CDR1 is SGHTA and CDR2 is FQGTGA. CDR3 length: 16 amino acids. V gave up 4 bases and J gave up 5 bases; unmatched junction bases: 7. CDR3 bases: TGTGCCAGCAGCTCGACCGGGACTAGCGGGAGAAACGAGCAGTACTTC. Encoded protein: CASSSTGTSGRNEQYF.

The chain carries TRBV9 and TRBJ2-3, with 7 bases identical to TRBD2. CDR1 and CDR2 (germline): SGDLS, YYNGEE. The CDR3 totals 15 residues. V lost 0 bases to trimming and J lost 4 bases; unmatched junction nucleotides: 5. Here the CDR3 DNA reads TGTGCCAGCAGCGTAGGGGGCGGGAGTGCAGATACGCAGTATTTT. This encodes CASSVGGGSADTQYF.